This T cell receptor beta chain was sequenced in a study of T cell responses to AZD1222 COVID-19 vaccine. Germline CDR1 reads MNHNS; CDR2 reads SASEGT. The CDR3 is made up of 16 amino acids. Trimming shortened V by 2 bases and J by 0 bases, and 11 bases separated the two germline ends. It was second doses at about 4 or about 12 weeks that were pooled. TCRdb keeps only in-frame clones here, not all; method: immunoSEQ multiplex PCR. Of approximately 110,000 clones listed, roughly 85% are singletons. Sequenced material: peripheral blood, taken 28 days after the second AZD1222 dose. The chain couples TRBV6-1 to TRBJ1-3; D is ambiguous. This receptor was obtained from an adult who received the AZD1222 COVID-19 vaccine. The CDR3 is CASSEQSPGSGNTIYF. The CDR3, as DNA: TGTGCCAGCAGTGAACAGTCGCCAGGCTCTGGAAACACCATATATTTT.